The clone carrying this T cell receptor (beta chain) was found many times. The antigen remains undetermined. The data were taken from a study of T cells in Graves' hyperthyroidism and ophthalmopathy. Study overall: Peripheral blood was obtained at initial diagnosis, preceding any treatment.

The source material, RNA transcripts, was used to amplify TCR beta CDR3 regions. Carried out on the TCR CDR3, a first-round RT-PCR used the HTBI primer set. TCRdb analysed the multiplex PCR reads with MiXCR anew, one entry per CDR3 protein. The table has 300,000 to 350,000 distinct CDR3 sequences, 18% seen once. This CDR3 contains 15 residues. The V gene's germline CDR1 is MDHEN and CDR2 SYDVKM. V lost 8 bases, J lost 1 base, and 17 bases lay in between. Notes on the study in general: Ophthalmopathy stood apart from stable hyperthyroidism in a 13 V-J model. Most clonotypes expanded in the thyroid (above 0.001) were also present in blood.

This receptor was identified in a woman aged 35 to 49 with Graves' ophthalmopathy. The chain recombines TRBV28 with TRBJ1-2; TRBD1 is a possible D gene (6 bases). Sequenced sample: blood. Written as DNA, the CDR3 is TGTGCCAGCTTCCCAACAGGGCTGTATAACTATGGCTACACCTTC. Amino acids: CASFPTGLYNYGYTF.